The 9 T cell receptor beta chains in this list originate from one sample, sequenced in a study of cytomegalovirus exposure and HLA in healthy donors. Primers for the PCR totalled 60 Vbeta and 13 Jbeta. Method: immunoSEQ multiplex PCR; TCRdb's copy keeps in-frame clones and lacks some. The data hold roughly 150,000 clones, with almost 80% observed a single time. Sequenced material: PBMCs. These receptors all come from a male donor in good health and CMV-seronegative.

The chain recombines TRBV9 with TRBJ2-2; 9 nucleotides match TRBD1. Germline trimming cut 6 bases from V and 6 bases from J; bases unmatched to any gene: 9. Germline V gene data show CDR1 as SGDLS and CDR2 as YYNGEE. This CDR3 comprises 15 residues. CDR3 DNA sequence: TGTGCCAGCACCCGGGGGACAGGGAATCCCGGGGAGCTGTTTTTT. Translated: CASTRGTGNPGELFF.

The rearrangement links TRBV11-2 to TRBJ1-5; no reliable D call. V lost 0 bases and J lost 5, with 11 bases in between. The CDR3 runs to 15 residues. Germline CDR1 reads SGHAT; CDR2 reads FQNNGV. The DNA of the CDR3 is TGTGCCAGCAGCTTAGATTGGCAGGTCGATCAGCCCCAGCATTTT. Translating gives CASSLDWQVDQPQHF.

This rearrangement joins TRBV4-1 to TRBJ2-7; TRBD1 matches 7 bases. The CDR3 extends over 15 amino acids. The V gene's germline CDR1 is MGHRA and CDR2 YSYEKL. V dropped 1 base and J dropped 6; count of bases not matched to a gene: 9. Here the CDR3 reads CASSQGRTGPGEQYF. CDR3 bases: TGCGCCAGCAGCCAAGGGAGGACAGGCCCAGGCGAGCAGTACTTC.

The J gene is TRBJ2-2, the V gene TRBV27; 9 positions match TRBD1. The junction had 11 bases not matched to a gene; V was cut back by 3 bases and J by 3 bases. The CDR3 length is 18 residues. CDR1 and CDR2 from the germline V gene are MNHEY and SMNVEV (reference sequence). In DNA form, the CDR3 reads TGTGCCAGCAGTTTGCCGGGGACAGGGCAAGGGGACACCGGGGAGCTGTTTTTT. Its protein product is CASSLPGTGQGDTGELFF.

The CDR3 DNA sequence: TGTGCCAGCAGCTTGACAGGGGGGCAGCCCCAGCATTTT. Amino acids: CASSLTGGQPQHF. The chain employs TRBV7-2 and TRBJ1-5; TRBD1 matches 9 bases. CDR1 and CDR2 (germline): SGHTA, FQGNSA. Trimming cost V 3 bases and J 7 bases; bases outside gene matches: 1. CDR3 size: 13 residues.

V and J are TRBV7-2 and TRBJ1-3; D is undetermined. Germline CDR1 is SGHTA and CDR2 is FQGNSA. V was trimmed by 5 bases and J by 0 bases, leaving 5 bases between them. CDR3 size: 13 residues. The CDR3 DNA sequence: TGTGCCAGCAGCCCCAGCTCTGGAAACACCATATATTTT. It codes for CASSPSSGNTIYF.

This clone was picked up a small number of times. V usage is TRBV10-1 and J usage is TRBJ2-7; D is undetermined. The CDR3 runs 13 residues. CDR1 WNHNN and CDR2 SYGVQD come from the germline V gene (reference sequence). The germline V and J ends were trimmed by 4 bases and 3 bases, with 10 bases remaining between them. CDR3: CASSVRRGYEQYF. The DNA of the CDR3 is TGCGCCAGCAGTGTACGACGAGGCTACGAGCAGTACTTC.

The chain couples TRBV6-5 to TRBJ2-5; D remains ambiguous. The end of the DNA fits TRBJ2-7 better, so the J call may be wrong. Germline V gene lookup returns CDR1 MNHEY and CDR2 SVGAGI. The CDR3 runs to 11 residues. CDR3 bases: TGTGCCAGCAAACGGATGGGCGAGCAGTACTTC. Protein sequence: CASKRMGEQYF.

The chain couples TRBV5-6 to TRBJ1-2, with 7 bases lining up with TRBD1. The CDR3 sequence is 17 residues long. Germline V gives CDR1 SGHDT, CDR2 YYEEEE. V lost 3 bases to trimming and J lost 2 bases; unmatched junction nucleotides: 13. The CDR3 sequence: CASSSLAGGRKNYGYTF. CDR3 sequence (DNA): TGTGCCAGCAGCTCCCTCGCAGGGGGGCGGAAAAACTATGGCTACACCTTC.